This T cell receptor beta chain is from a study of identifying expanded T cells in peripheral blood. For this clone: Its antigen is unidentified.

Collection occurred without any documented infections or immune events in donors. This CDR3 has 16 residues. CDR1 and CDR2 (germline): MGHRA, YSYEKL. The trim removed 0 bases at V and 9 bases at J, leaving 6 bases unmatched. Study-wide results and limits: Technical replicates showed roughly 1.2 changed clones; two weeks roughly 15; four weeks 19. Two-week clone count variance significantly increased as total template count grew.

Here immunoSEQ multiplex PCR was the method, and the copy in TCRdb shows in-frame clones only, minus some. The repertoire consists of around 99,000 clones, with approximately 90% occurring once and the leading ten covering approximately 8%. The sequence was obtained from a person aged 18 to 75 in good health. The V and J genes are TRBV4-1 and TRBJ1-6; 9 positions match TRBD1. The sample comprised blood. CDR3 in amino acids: CASSQDLGQGSSPLHF. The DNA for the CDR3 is TGCGCCAGCAGCCAAGATTTAGGACAGGGGTCTTCACCCCTCCACTTT.